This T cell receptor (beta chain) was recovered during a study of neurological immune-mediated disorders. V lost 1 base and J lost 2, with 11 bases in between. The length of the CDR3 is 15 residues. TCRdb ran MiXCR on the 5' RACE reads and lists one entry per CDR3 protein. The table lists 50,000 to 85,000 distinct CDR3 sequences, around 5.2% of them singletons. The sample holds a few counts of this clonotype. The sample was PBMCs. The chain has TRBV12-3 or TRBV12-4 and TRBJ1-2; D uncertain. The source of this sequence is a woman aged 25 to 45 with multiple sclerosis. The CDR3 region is CASSLGPGRNYGYTF. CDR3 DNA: TGTGCCAGCAGTTTAGGGCCGGGGAGGAACTATGGCTACACCTTC.